These 31 T cell receptor beta chains share one sample of origin, sequenced in a study of control samples from healthy donors and cancer patients. The protocol was immunoSEQ multiplex PCR, while the TCRdb copy is restricted to in-frame clones and leaves out a portion. The data contain tens of thousands of clones, 88% of them seen just once; the ten biggest clones take up approximately 14%. Sequencing was done on a sample of blood. These receptors were taken from a woman between 65 and 79 years old in good health.

J is TRBJ1-2 and V is TRBV5-4; the match to TRBD1 covers 8 bases. Germline V CDR1 and CDR2: SGHNT, YYREEE (reference sequence). The CDR3 runs to 13 residues. V trimming: 4 bases; J trimming: 7 bases; junction bases outside the gene matches: 6. The CDR3 spells CASSADRVLGYTF. CDR3 nucleotide sequence: TGTGCCAGCAGCGCGGACAGGGTTCTTGGCTACACCTTC.

The chain employs TRBV19 and TRBJ1-2; no firm D call. Germline loops: CDR1 LNHDA, CDR2 SQIVND (reference sequence). The CDR3 has 12 residues. Trimming removed 5 bases at V and 8 bases at J, with 12 bases between. The chain's CDR3 is CASSRGLGGYTF. CDR3 DNA: TGTGCCAGTAGTCGGGGTTTAGGGGGCTACACCTTC. The full variable domain, with the rest looked up from reference TRBV19 and TRBJ1-2, is DGGITQSPKYLFRKEGQNVTLSCEQNLNHDAMYWYRQDPGQGLRLIYYSQIVNDFQKGDIAEGYSVSREKKESFPLTVTSAQKNPTAFYLCASSRGLGGYTFGSGTRLTVV.

The chain is built from TRBV5-6 and TRBJ2-1, with D unclear. V shed 3 bases and J shed 8 bases, with 18 bases lying between them. Germline V gene sequence: CDR1 SGHDT, CDR2 YYEEEE. The CDR3 has 15 amino acids. The CDR3 bases are TGTGCCAGCAGCTCTTTGGTCGCCCCGAGACATGAGCAGTTCTTC. Amino acids: CASSSLVAPRHEQFF.

V usage is TRBV9 and J usage is TRBJ2-7; unclear D gene. V lost 0 bases to trimming and J lost 9 bases, with 19 bases between them. The germline V gene has CDR1 SGDLS and CDR2 YYNGEE. CDR3 length: 15 residues. Here the CDR3 DNA reads TGTGCCAGCAGCGTAGGCCCCTCGTTTTCGGATCGGCAGTACTTC. Its protein product is CASSVGPSFSDRQYF.

The chain combines TRBV6-6 with TRBJ2-1; D may be TRBD1 (6 bases). Germline V CDR1 and CDR2: MNHNY, SVGAGI (reference sequence). With 6 bases removed from V and 7 bases from J, the gap between germline ends came to 13 bases. CDR3 length: 13 amino acids. Here the CDR3 reads CASRPPTGNEQFF. CDR3 sequence (DNA): TGTGCCAGCAGGCCCCCGACAGGAAATGAGCAGTTCTTC.

The chain links TRBV29-1 to TRBJ1-6; 7 bases are shared with TRBD1. The CDR3 is 14 residues long. With 2 bases clipped from V and 9 bases from J, the junction kept 7 bases outside the gene matches. Germline V gene lookup returns CDR1 SQVTM and CDR2 ANQGSEA. The CDR3 sequence is CSVETQGFGSPLHF. The CDR3 nucleotides are TGCAGCGTTGAAACACAGGGGTTCGGTTCACCCCTCCACTTT.

The V gene is TRBV6-1, the J gene TRBJ1-2; 7 nucleotides line up with TRBD1. Germline CDR1 and CDR2: MNHNS and SASEGT. The CDR3 is 16 amino acids. V dropped 1 base and J dropped 1; count of bases not matched to a gene: 6. This CDR3 is CASSEVGDSLNYGYTF. The CDR3, as DNA: TGTGCCAGCAGTGAAGTGGGGGACAGCCTTAACTATGGCTACACCTTC.

J is TRBJ2-3 and V is TRBV5-1, with D possibly TRBD2 on 6 matching bases. Per germline, CDR1 SGHRS and CDR2 YFSETQ. With 0 bases removed from V and 6 bases from J, the gap between germline ends came to 14 bases. CDR3 length: 15 amino acids. CDR3 bases: TGCGCCAGCAGCTTGGCAAGGCTAGCGAGGGATACGCAGTATTTT. Translation: CASSLARLARDTQYF.

The V call is TRBV9, the J call TRBJ1-3; D not resolved. Germline assignment: CDR1 SGDLS and CDR2 YYNGEE. The CDR3 spans 15 residues. The ends were cut back, 1 base at V and 0 bases at J, with 8 bases in the middle. The CDR3 is CASSVRSSSGNTIYF. The CDR3 nucleotides are TGTGCCAGCAGCGTACGCAGCAGCTCTGGAAACACCATATATTTT.

This chain joins TRBV12-5 and TRBJ1-2, with no clear D. CDR1 is LGHNT and CDR2 is FRNRAP in the germline V gene. Trimming stripped 1 base from V and 14 bases from J, with 14 bases between. The CDR3 sequence is 12 residues long. The CDR3: CASGLEAEPATF. For the CDR3, the DNA is TGTGCTAGTGGTTTGGAGGCCGAGCCGGCTACCTTC.

This rearrangement joins TRBV5-1 to TRBJ2-7; 12 nucleotides line up with TRBD2. Unmatched junction bases numbered 4, after V lost 0 bases and J lost 6 bases. Germline V gene data show CDR1 as SGHRS and CDR2 as YFSETQ. This CDR3 is built from 15 residues. CDR3 nucleotides: TGCGCCAGCAGCTTGGAACCGGGACTAGCGGGCGAGCAGTACTTC. Residues: CASSLEPGLAGEQYF.

The chain combines TRBV20-1 with TRBJ1-6, with D hard to call. Germline-derived CDR1 and CDR2 are DFQATT and SNEGSKA (reference sequence). The CDR3 runs to 15 residues. Between the trimmed V and J ends, which lost 3 bases and 0 bases, there was a span of 9 bases. The DNA for the CDR3 is TGCAGTGCTAGTACCGGGAGCTCCTATAATTCACCCCTCCACTTT. It translates to CSASTGSSYNSPLHF.

The rearrangement links TRBV5-4 to TRBJ2-7; 9 bases are a match to TRBD1. CDR3 length equals 15 residues. V gave up 4 bases and J gave up 3 bases; unmatched junction bases: 8. Germline V CDR1 and CDR2: SGHNT, YYREEE (reference sequence). The CDR3 coding sequence is TGTGCCAGCAGCCTAAAGGACAGGGGAGGCTACGAGCAGTACTTC. It codes for CASSLKDRGGYEQYF.

The chain joins TRBV2 to TRBJ1-2; 7 positions agree with TRBD1. Germline lookup yields CDR1 SNHLY and CDR2 FYNNEI. Trimming at V came to 5 bases and at J to 6 bases, leaving 12 bases not matched to a gene. The CDR3 length is 15 residues. CDR3 sequence: CASSRDSFGWHGYTF. CDR3 in DNA: TGTGCCAGCAGTCGGGACAGCTTTGGGTGGCATGGCTACACCTTC.

This chain links TRBV5-1 with TRBJ1-4; maybe TRBD1 (5 bases). V lost 3 bases and J lost 0, with 12 bases in between. The CDR3 is 16 amino acids. In germline, CDR1 is SGHRS, CDR2 YFSETQ. The CDR3 loop is CASSWGTVATNEKLFF. As DNA, the CDR3 is TGCGCCAGCAGCTGGGGCACGGTTGCAACTAATGAAAAACTGTTTTTT.

This clone was found once. V is TRBV2 and J is TRBJ1-2, with TRBD1 identical over 9 bases. Germline CDR1 reads SNHLY; CDR2 reads FYNNEI. CDR3 length equals 14 residues. V trimming: 4 bases; J trimming: 2 bases; junction bases outside the gene matches: 2. CDR3 sequence (DNA): TGTGCCAGCAGTGGGGACAGGGCCAACTATGGCTACACCTTC. Its translation: CASSGDRANYGYTF.

J is TRBJ1-2 and V is TRBV7-2; TRBD1 matches at 9 bases. In germline, CDR1 is SGHTA, CDR2 FQGNSA. Trimming cost V 7 bases and J 6 bases; bases outside gene matches: 18. This CDR3 contains 17 residues. The CDR3 region is CASNLAGGQGRINGYTF. In nucleotides, the CDR3 is TGTGCCAGCAACCTCGCCGGGGGACAGGGAAGAATTAATGGCTACACCTTC.

The V and J genes are TRBV19 and TRBJ1-1; D gene unclear. The CDR3 sequence is 13 residues long. The V gene's germline CDR1 is LNHDA and CDR2 SQIVND (reference sequence). V lost 9 bases and J lost 0, with 11 bases in between. DNA for the CDR3: TGTGCCAGCCGGCTGGGGATGAACACTGAAGCTTTCTTT. Protein: CASRLGMNTEAFF.

The chain has TRBV2 and TRBJ1-4; D is unclear. Trimming removed 6 bases at V and 4 bases at J, with 12 bases between. The CDR3 extends over 14 amino acids. Germline V CDR1 and CDR2: SNHLY, FYNNEI. The CDR3 spells CASRVWQRNEKLFF. Here the CDR3 DNA reads TGTGCCAGCAGGGTGTGGCAGCGTAATGAAAAACTGTTTTTT.

The genes are TRBV5-1 and TRBJ2-3; D unresolved. CDR3 length: 14 amino acids. Trimming cost V 0 bases and J 2 bases, with 7 bases left between them. From germline, CDR1 is SGHRS and CDR2 YFSETQ. Here the CDR3 DNA reads TGCGCCAGCAGCTTGGGACCAATCACAGATACGCAGTATTTT. It translates to CASSLGPITDTQYF.

This chain uses TRBV5-1 with TRBJ1-6, with a weak D call TRBD1 (5 bases). CDR3 length: 16 amino acids. Germline CDR1 is SGHRS and CDR2 is YFSETQ. V was trimmed by 4 bases and J by 6 bases, leaving 17 bases between them. CDR3 protein: CASSPNPPGLNSPLHF. As DNA, the CDR3 is TGCGCCAGCAGCCCGAACCCTCCGGGGCTTAATTCACCCCTCCACTTT.

In this sample, this clone turned up once. This rearrangement joins TRBV9 to TRBJ2-3; D gene ambiguous. Trimming removed 0 bases at V and 8 bases at J, with 16 bases between. Germline assignment: CDR1 SGDLS and CDR2 YYNGEE. The CDR3 spans 15 residues. The CDR3 DNA reads TGTGCCAGCAGCGTAGTGGACCAACGATCGGGTACGCAGTATTTT. Translating gives CASSVVDQRSGTQYF.

V gene TRBV6-5 combines with J gene TRBJ2-1, with 11 bases matching TRBD2. The CDR3 spans 15 residues. The junction had 9 bases not matched to a gene; V was cut back by 7 bases and J by 7 bases. The germline V gene encodes CDR1 MNHEY and CDR2 SVGAGI. The CDR3 sequence: CASTDLAGGGNEQFF. The CDR3 DNA reads as TGTGCCAGCACCGACCTAGCGGGAGGCGGAAATGAGCAGTTCTTC.

The V gene is TRBV6-6, the J gene TRBJ2-2, with D perhaps matching TRBD2 (6 bases). V lost 0 bases and J 7 bases, leaving 6 bases between the germline ends. The CDR3 consists of 13 residues. The V gene's germline CDR1 is MNHNY and CDR2 SVGAGI (reference sequence). CDR3 in amino acids: CASSYSGGGELFF. For the CDR3, the DNA is TGTGCCAGCAGTTACTCGGGGGGCGGGGAGCTGTTTTTT.

The V gene is TRBV7-9, the J gene TRBJ2-1; 12 positions agree with TRBD1. Losses at the gene ends were 5 bases for V and 12 bases for J; bases not matched to a gene: 11. From germline, CDR1 is SEHNR and CDR2 FQNEAQ (reference sequence). CDR3 length: 15 amino acids. The CDR3 DNA reads as TGTGCCAGCAGCCTCCGGGGGACAGGGGGCATAGGGCAGTTCTTC. Amino acids: CASSLRGTGGIGQFF.

This rearrangement joins TRBV10-3 to TRBJ1-2; D gene unclear. This CDR3 is built from 12 residues. The V gene lost 2 bases and the J gene lost 8 bases, with 9 bases spanning the gap. Per the germline V gene, CDR1 is ENHRY and CDR2 is SYGVKD. The CDR3 nucleotides read TGTGCCATCAGTGAGGGGCGGGAAGGCTACACCTTC. It specifies CAISEGREGYTF.

This chain joins TRBV25-1 and TRBJ2-4, with 8 positions matching TRBD1. V lost 5 bases, J lost 7 bases, and 7 bases stayed unmatched. This CDR3 has 14 residues. Germline V gives CDR1 MGHDK, CDR2 SYGVNS. The CDR3 bases are TGTGCCAGCAGTAAGGACAGGGAGGACAACATTCAGTACTTC. As protein: CASSKDREDNIQYF.

The chain uses TRBV6-1 and TRBJ1-2, with D uncertain. Per germline, CDR1 MNHNS and CDR2 SASEGT. CDR3 length equals 14 residues. V was pared by 1 base and J by 2 bases, with 8 bases between. The CDR3 nucleotides are TGTGCCAGCAGTGAAGGCGCGCTGAACTATGGCTACACCTTC. This translates into CASSEGALNYGYTF.

This rearrangement joins TRBV13 to TRBJ2-5; TRBD1 matches at 7 bases. CDR1 and CDR2 (germline): PRHDT, FYEKMQ (reference sequence). With V trimmed by 2 bases and J by 2 bases, 5 bases remained unmatched. The CDR3 runs 15 residues. The CDR3 DNA sequence: TGTGCCAGCAGCTTACTGGGCAGGGGGCAAGAGACCCAGTACTTC. Translated, it gives CASSLLGRGQETQYF.

The chain combines TRBV29-1 with TRBJ1-4, with no clear D. This CDR3 region has 12 residues. Germline V gene lookup returns CDR1 SQVTM and CDR2 ANQGSEA. The V gene lost 5 bases and the J gene lost 3 bases, with 7 bases spanning the gap. This CDR3 reads CSVRQPNEKLFF. In DNA, the CDR3 is TGCAGCGTTCGGCAGCCTAATGAAAAACTGTTTTTT. Together with reference TRBV29-1 and TRBJ1-4, the CDR3 gives the full variable domain: SAVISQKPSRDICQRGTSLTIQCQVDSQVTMMFWYRQQPGQSLTLIATANQGSEATYESGFVIDKFPISRPNLTFSTLTVSNMSPEDSSIYLCSVRQPNEKLFFGSGTQLSVL.

The gene calls are TRBV5-4 and TRBJ2-5, with unresolved D. The V end lost 0 bases, the J end lost 7 bases, and 10 bases lay between the germline ends. In germline, CDR1 is SGHNT, CDR2 YYREEE (reference sequence). CDR3 size: 13 residues. CDR3 coding DNA: TGTGCCAGCAGCTTGGATAGCTTCGGGACCCAGTACTTC. Translated, it gives CASSLDSFGTQYF.